The entry that follows covers one T cell receptor beta chain sequence. Its antigen remains undetermined. Base qualities are not provided; no much larger clone lies one nucleotide away. Including cysteine and phenylalanine, the CDR3 has 13 amino acids. The entry retains the CDR3 DNA only, 39 bases that are in frame from base 1. CDR1 and CDR2 (SGHRS, YFSETQ) derive from the germline V gene. V and J are trimmed by 1 base and 4 bases, and the gene matches miss 2 bases of the junction. This specimen comes from a study of shared clonotypes between healthy human individuals (TCRdb year 2020). Some background on the complete study: Three men and a couple of women, aged 18 to 49 years, made up the cohort. For each donor, CD4 naive and CD4 memory were each run on three plates, CD8 naive on two plates, and CD8 memory on one plate. Blood TCR repertoires of about five healthy adults were deeply sequenced to estimate repertoire size and the extent of clonotype sharing between individuals. Libraries were prepared and TCR repertoires were sequenced by different laboratories using diverse techniques, in order to increase sequencing depth and limit assay-specific biases. Each donor's leukapheresis produced roughly between about 0.9 and 9.5 billion PBMCs. What the study reported, not specific to this receptor: Based on pairwise subsampling, the degree of clonotype sharing among donors was expected to be affected by sequencing depth. Naive subsets generally had larger estimated clonotype richness than memory subsets did. Incomplete sequencing was indicated by rarefaction of sorted-subset datasets, despite the large sequencing depth. Higher generation probabilities were observed for clonotypes shared by all four sorted-subset donors than for non-shared clonotypes. When a few donors were compared, the shared fraction of clonotypes was about 5.2% for naive CD4, approximately 3.3% for naive CD8, more than 2% for memory CD4, and roughly 0.4% for memory CD8. Only blood was sampled, and tissue TCR repertoires likely differ from those in blood. Because the study included only a small number of donors, the genetic and exposure-history diversity represented was limited.

Healthy HIV-negative adults with no recently reported acute infections or vaccinations were included as donors. All donors were Caucasian adults living in Nashville, Tennessee, USA. Magnetic negative selection was used to enrich CD4+ T cells, after which naive cells were positively selected on CD45RA and the negative fraction became the memory subset. Blood was obtained by leukapheresis, after which PBMCs were separated by Ficoll-Histopaque density gradient centrifugation and cryopreserved in liquid nitrogen vapor phase. Analytical flow cytometry was used to check the purity and quantity of each magnetically sorted T cell population. Genomic DNA was isolated from each sorted fraction and quantified by UV absorbance on a Nanodrop 2000c. Using the deep immunoSEQ assay, multiplex PCR amplified TCR CDR3 regions from genomic DNA. Genomic DNA extracted from each cell subset was distributed evenly over all wells of several immunoSEQ 96-well plates, and each plate served as one replicate. For sorted subsets, approximately 210 ng genomic DNA, equal to tens of thousands of T cell genomes, was loaded into each replicate PCR. Purified libraries were quantified with a Qubit 3.0 fluorometer, sized on a Bioanalyzer 2100, and re-quantified with the KAPA Library Quantification kit. Every immunoSEQ 96-well plate was sequenced on a dedicated single-read 150-cycle Illumina NextSeq 550 flow cell. The authors processed their data as follows. Because only junctional sequences without quality scores were contained in the immunoSEQ output, filtering matching that applied to full-length reads could not be performed. Sequences were annotated with PyIR, a Python wrapper for IgBLAST v1.9, and V/J genes and CDR3 were assigned using IMGT germline references. Any read was removed if the V/J assignment was weak (E-value above 1e-6), the CDR3 was missing, or the read contained stop codons, out-of-frame junctions, or ambiguous translated residues. V3J clonotypes were defined as sequences sharing the same inferred V gene, J gene, and CDR3 amino acid sequence. The percentage overlap between two repertoires was calculated by dividing the number of shared unique clonotypes by the size of the smaller repertoire. Three approaches were used to assess repertoire richness: RTK rarefaction, the Chao1 estimator, and Recon v2.1 estimates of unobserved clonotypes. For all TCRbeta clonotypes obtained by the gDNA method from four donors, generation probabilities were computed with OLGA. The table was pulled from immuneACCESS by TCRdb, which kept in-frame rearrangements only. Such tables lose some clones; where checked, under half of the loss comes from unresolved V genes, and the rest has no known cause. That table supplies the V and J calls and clone size; D and trimming were determined from the DNA. A total of 980,000 or so clones appear in this sample, 76% of them only once. Nearly 1.5% of the sample belongs to the ten largest clones.

This clonotype originated in a man aged 18 to 30 in good health. The specimen sequenced was memory CD4+ T cells sorted from blood. The cell subset or site label here, explained by the study, means: CD45RA-negative fraction. This receptor chain uses TRBV5-1 and TRBJ2-7; 7 of the junction bases match TRBD2. The bases read TGCGCCAGCAGCTTGCCTAGCGGTTACGAGCAGTACTTC. It translates as CASSLPSGYEQYF.